The next 4 T cell receptor beta chains were all read from a single sample in a study of blood T cell repertoires in COVID-19 (dated by TCRdb to the early 2020s). Library preparation used the immunoSEQ multiplex PCR assay. Sourced from immuneACCESS, this table was stored by TCRdb with only in-frame sequences that have V and J called. A share of the clones is absent; for the studies checked, an unresolved V gene accounts for under half, and the remainder has no known explanation. The sample includes 120,000 to 150,000 clones, with about 83% observed a single time. The biggest ten clones account for roughly 1.4% of the sample. Specimen: peripheral blood. These receptors all come from a human donor in a cohort sampled during active COVID-19.

The genes are TRBV29-1 and TRBJ2-7; D possibly corresponds to TRBD2 (5 bases). V lost 7 bases to trimming and J lost 3 bases, with 16 bases between them. Germline values: CDR1 SQVTM, CDR2 ANQGSEA. The CDR3 has 13 residues. The CDR3 spells CSARSTGGYEQYF. In DNA, the CDR3 is TGCAGCGCTCGCAGTACCGGAGGCTACGAGCAGTACTTC.

The CDR3: CASSYLGGARSVEAFF. CDR3 bases: TGTGCCAGCAGTTACTTGGGGGGGGCGAGGTCCGTTGAAGCTTTCTTT. The chain carries TRBV6-5 and TRBJ1-1, with a possible D match to TRBD1 (6 bases). Trimming shortened V by 1 base and J by 7 bases, and 19 bases separated the two germline ends. Germline assignment: CDR1 MNHEY and CDR2 SVGAGI. The CDR3 is 16 amino acids.

This rearrangement joins TRBV19 to TRBJ2-4; 8 positions agree with TRBD1. This CDR3 has 18 amino acids. CDR1 is LNHDA, CDR2 SQIVND, per germline (reference sequence). With V trimmed by 3 bases and J by 2 bases, 12 bases remained unmatched. The CDR3 DNA follows: TGTGCCAGTAGTATGCGGAACAGGGGGTCTCTGACCAAAAACATTCAGTACTTC. This translates into CASSMRNRGSLTKNIQYF.

This clone has a single count. The rearrangement links TRBV5-1 to TRBJ2-3; 13 bases agree with TRBD2. The CDR3 contains 16 residues. Germline-derived CDR1 and CDR2 are SGHRS and YFSETQ. Trimming removed 0 bases from V and 6 bases from J; junction bases left unmatched: 4. DNA of the CDR3: TGCGCCAGCAGCTTGGGAGGGACTAGCGGGATCGATACGCAGTATTTT. Translated, it gives CASSLGGTSGIDTQYF.